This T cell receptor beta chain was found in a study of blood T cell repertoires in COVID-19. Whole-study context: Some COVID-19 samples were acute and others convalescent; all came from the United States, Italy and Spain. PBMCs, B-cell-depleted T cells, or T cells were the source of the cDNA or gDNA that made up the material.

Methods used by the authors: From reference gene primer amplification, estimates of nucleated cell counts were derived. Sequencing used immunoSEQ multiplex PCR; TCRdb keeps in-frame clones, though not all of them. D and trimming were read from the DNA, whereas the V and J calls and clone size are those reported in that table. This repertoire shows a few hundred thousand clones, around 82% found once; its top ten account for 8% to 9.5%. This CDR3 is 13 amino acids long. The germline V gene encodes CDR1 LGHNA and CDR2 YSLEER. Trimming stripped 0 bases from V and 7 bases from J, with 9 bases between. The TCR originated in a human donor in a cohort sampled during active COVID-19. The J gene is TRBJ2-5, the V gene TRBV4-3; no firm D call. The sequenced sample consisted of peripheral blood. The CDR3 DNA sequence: TGCGCCAGCAGCCAAGACCCTTTTGTGACCCAGTACTTC. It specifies CASSQDPFVTQYF.